This T cell receptor beta chain was captured in a study of molecular identifiers for immune sequencing clone quantification. V gave up 8 bases and J gave up 0 bases; unmatched junction bases: 7. Germline lookup yields CDR1 MNHEY and CDR2 SMNVEV (reference sequence). The CDR3 is 16 amino acids. TCRdb reprocessed the PCR reads via MiXCR and lists one record per CDR3 protein. The sample has around 470,000 distinct CDR3 sequences, about 25% seen once. This clonotype was seen more than once but under ten times. The sample was naive CD8+ T cells from blood, with Jurkat cell RNA spiked in. Subset reported: FACS-sorted CD8+CD4-CCR7+CD45RA+ naive T cells. The clonotype originates from a human donor in good health. Some libraries in this study had Jurkat cell RNA spiked in. The V and J genes are TRBV27 and TRBJ2-6; 7 bases align to TRBD1. The CDR3 spells CASCPGQISGANVLTF. As DNA, the CDR3 is TGTGCCAGCTGCCCGGGACAGATCTCTGGGGCCAACGTCCTGACTTTC.